This T cell receptor beta chain was observed in a study of T-cell reconstitution after alpha-beta-depleted transplantation in children. The CDR3 is 18 residues long. CDR1 and CDR2 (germline): LGHDT, YNNKEL (reference sequence). J was trimmed by 3 bases and V by 1 base; bases with no gene match: 10. Library preparation (for TCRbeta) was performed with unique molecular identifiers. TCRdb analysed the PCR reads with MiXCR anew, one entry per CDR3 protein. Of about 1,000,000 distinct CDR3 sequences listed, about 29% are singletons. The sequence was collected from a boy under three years old who had a stem cell transplant for SCID, so the T cells may come from the graft donor. The material was PBMCs, mostly from graft donor cells, obtained 360 days after TCRalphabeta/CD19-depleted stem cell transplant. V and J are TRBV3-1 and TRBJ2-3, with 10 bases aligning to TRBD2. The CDR3 is CASSQVVFSGGKTDTQYF. The CDR3 region has the DNA TGTGCCAGCAGCCAAGTGGTTTTTAGCGGGGGGAAGACAGATACGCAGTATTTT.